The next 14 T cell receptor beta chains were all read from a single sample in a study of blood T cell repertoires in COVID-19. Data came from immunoSEQ multiplex PCR; TCRdb stores just in-frame clones and leaves some out. The table shows some 180,000 clones, with about 82% occurring only once. The sequenced material came from peripheral blood. The receptors were gathered from a woman aged 80 or over with COVID-19, enrolled during active disease.

The J gene is TRBJ1-1, the V gene TRBV18; tentatively, D is TRBD1 (6 bases). Germline CDR1 reads KGHSH; CDR2 reads LQKENI. CDR3 length: 14 amino acids. With 4 bases removed from V and 0 bases from J, the gap between germline ends came to 9 bases. The CDR3 sequence is CASSLDRMNTEAFF. The CDR3 DNA follows: TGTGCCAGCTCACTGGACAGAATGAACACTGAAGCTTTCTTT.

This clone has a handful of counts. V usage is TRBV11-3 and J usage is TRBJ1-1, with unresolved D. This CDR3 is 13 amino acids long. Germline CDR1 is SGHNT and CDR2 is YENEEA. Trimming stripped 4 bases from V and 5 bases from J, with 11 bases between. The CDR3 coding sequence is TGTGCCAGCAGCTCCCTGGCAGGAACTGAAGCTTTCTTT. Translation gives CASSSLAGTEAFF.

V usage is TRBV15 and J usage is TRBJ2-1, with 7 bases fitting TRBD1. This CDR3 has 18 residues. Per germline, CDR1 LNHNV and CDR2 YYDKDF (reference sequence). V gave up 0 bases and J gave up 4 bases; unmatched junction bases: 12. This CDR3 reads CATSRDWGNRGGYNEQFF. CDR3 bases: TGTGCCACCAGCAGAGATTGGGGGAACAGGGGCGGGTACAATGAGCAGTTCTTC.

The rearrangement links TRBV5-1 to TRBJ1-1, with D maybe TRBD1 (5 bases). The CDR3 is made up of 15 amino acids. The V and J ends lost 4 bases and 4 bases respectively, with 17 bases between them. Germline CDR1 and CDR2: SGHRS and YFSETQ. CDR3 nucleotide sequence: TGCGCCAGCAGCCGCGACGGTGGGGGGTTCACTGAAGCTTTCTTT. Its protein product is CASSRDGGGFTEAFF.

J is TRBJ2-5 and V is TRBV15; perhaps TRBD2 as D (6 bases). The CDR3 length is 15 residues. V was trimmed by 1 base and J by 4 bases, leaving 13 bases between them. Germline lookup yields CDR1 LNHNV and CDR2 YYDKDF (reference sequence). The CDR3 spells CATSRAAGNRETQYF. CDR3 sequence (DNA): TGTGCCACCAGCAGAGCCGCGGGAAACCGAGAGACCCAGTACTTC.

CDR3 loop: CASSAVVATDTQYF. CDR3 nucleotide sequence: TGTGCCAGCAGTGCGGTAGTAGCGACAGATACGCAGTATTTT. The genes are TRBV2 and TRBJ2-3, with D possibly being TRBD2 (5 bases). V dropped 4 bases and J dropped 3 bases, with 11 bases sitting between them. Germline loops: CDR1 SNHLY, CDR2 FYNNEI. The CDR3 totals 14 residues.

The CDR3 region has the DNA TGTGCCAGCACGGTCAGGGAGGTAGTACCCTATGGCTACACCTTC. Translated: CASTVREVVPYGYTF. The chain couples TRBV6-5 to TRBJ1-2, with D perhaps matching TRBD1 (5 bases). Per germline, CDR1 MNHEY and CDR2 SVGAGI. With 7 bases removed from V and 4 bases from J, the gap between germline ends came to 19 bases. This CDR3 comprises 15 residues.

This clone has a single count. CDR3 DNA sequence: TGTGCCAGCAGCTCAAGGTCGGGTACTAGCGGTAATGAGCAGTTCTTC. This codes for CASSSRSGTSGNEQFF. The V gene is TRBV9, the J gene TRBJ2-1; 8 bases align to TRBD2. There are 16 residues in the CDR3. The V gene's germline CDR1 is SGDLS and CDR2 YYNGEE. J was trimmed by 7 bases and V by 4 bases; bases with no gene match: 13.

The chain employs TRBV18 and TRBJ2-5, with D uncertain. The V and J ends lost 3 bases and 1 base respectively, with 9 bases between them. In germline, CDR1 is KGHSH, CDR2 LQKENI. The CDR3 has 14 amino acids. The CDR3 protein is CASSPGYSQETQYF. DNA of the CDR3: TGTGCCAGCTCACCCGGTTATAGCCAAGAGACCCAGTACTTC.

The chain has TRBV7-6 and TRBJ1-5; D unresolved. This CDR3 comprises 15 residues. V dropped 5 bases and J dropped 3 bases, with 14 bases sitting between them. CDR1 SGHVS and CDR2 FNYEAQ come from the germline V gene. This CDR3 reads CASSPSRGFNQPQHF. DNA of the CDR3: TGTGCCAGCAGCCCCAGTAGAGGGTTCAATCAGCCCCAGCATTTT. Based on the CDR3 plus reference TRBV7-6 and TRBJ1-5, the full variable domain is GAGVSQSPRYKVTKRGQDVALRCDPISGHVSLYWYRQALGQGPEFLTYFNYEAQQDKSGLPNDRFSAERPEGSISTLTIQRTEQRDSAMYRCASSPSRGFNQPQHFGDGTRLSIL.

The chain combines TRBV19 with TRBJ1-5, with D tentatively TRBD1 (6 bases). The CDR3 length is 16 residues. Germline assignment: CDR1 LNHDA and CDR2 SQIVND (reference sequence). Trimming removed 5 bases from V and 0 bases from J, with 14 bases in between. This CDR3 reads CASSPDYRDSNQPQHF. The CDR3 DNA is TGTGCCAGTAGTCCCGACTACAGGGATAGCAATCAGCCCCAGCATTTT.

The genes are TRBV12-3 or TRBV12-4 and TRBJ1-2; tentative D call: TRBD1 (5 bases). V was shortened by 6 bases and J by 0 bases, with 8 bases between the two germline ends. CDR3 length equals 13 residues. In nucleotides, the CDR3 is TGTGCCAGCAGCCCGGACACTAACTATGGCTACACCTTC. The encoded protein is CASSPDTNYGYTF.

The chain recombines TRBV27 with TRBJ1-6, with D uncertain. Trimming removed 3 bases at V and 7 bases at J, with 7 bases between. This CDR3 spans 13 amino acids. Germline CDR1 reads MNHEY; CDR2 reads SMNVEV (reference sequence). In nucleotides, the CDR3 is TGTGCCAGCAGTTTTTATGTGAATTCACCCCTCCACTTT. Translated: CASSFYVNSPLHF.

The chain uses TRBV5-1 and TRBJ1-1, with D possibly TRBD1 on 5 matching bases. The CDR3 contains 15 residues. Between the trimmed V and J ends, which lost 4 bases and 4 bases, there was a span of 17 bases. Per the germline V gene, CDR1 is SGHRS and CDR2 is YFSETQ. CDR3 sequence reads: CASSVTDTRSTEAFF. The CDR3 region has the DNA TGCGCCAGCAGCGTGACAGACACCCGGAGCACTGAAGCTTTCTTT.